One sample yielded the 30 T cell receptor beta chains listed below, sequenced in a study of cytomegalovirus exposure and HLA in healthy donors. PCR amplification relied on 60 Vbeta primers (plus 13 Jbeta primers). Method: immunoSEQ multiplex PCR; TCRdb's copy keeps in-frame clones and lacks some. This repertoire shows 100,000 or so clones, roughly 82% found once; its top ten account for 0.9% to 1.5%. Input material: PBMCs. The origin of the receptors is a woman under 30 in good health and CMV-seronegative.

The chain employs TRBV19 and TRBJ2-1; 11 nucleotides align to TRBD2. The germline V gene has CDR1 LNHDA and CDR2 SQIVND (reference sequence). The CDR3 has 18 amino acids. V was clipped by 1 base and J by 1 base; unmatched bases: 6. CDR3 sequence reads: CASSIGPTSGVSYNEQFF. Written as DNA, the CDR3 is TGTGCCAGTAGTATAGGGCCGACTAGCGGGGTGTCCTACAATGAGCAGTTCTTC.

This chain joins TRBV6-8 and TRBJ2-4, with D possibly matching TRBD2 (7 bases). Germline-derived CDR1 and CDR2 are MNHGY and SAAAGT. V lost 9 bases, J lost 4 bases, and 16 bases lay in between. The CDR3 covers 14 residues. CDR3 DNA sequence: TGTGCCAGGAGGCGGGGGCTACCGAAAAACATTCAGTACTTC. Protein product: CARRRGLPKNIQYF.

This chain links TRBV20-1 with TRBJ1-6, with D tentatively TRBD1 (5 bases). V was shortened by 5 bases and J by 14 bases, with 13 bases between the two germline ends. This CDR3 region has 11 residues. Germline V CDR1 and CDR2: DFQATT, SNEGSKA (reference sequence). CDR3: CSAGGGGALHF. Written as DNA, the CDR3 is TGCAGTGCTGGGGGAGGAGGAGCCCTCCACTTT.

The chain links TRBV27 to TRBJ2-7, with a tentative D call TRBD2 (6 bases). V gave up 4 bases and J gave up 0 bases, with 10 bases separating them. This CDR3 is built from 14 residues. The V gene's germline CDR1 is MNHEY and CDR2 SMNVEV (reference sequence). CDR3 sequence reads: CASSYRRGSYEQYF. The CDR3 DNA sequence: TGTGCCAGCAGTTATCGGAGGGGCTCCTACGAGCAGTACTTC.

In its sample, this clone was seen a few times. J is TRBJ1-1 and V is TRBV5-8; 11 positions agree with TRBD1. V was pared by 4 bases and J by 1 base, with 9 bases of the junction left unmatched. This CDR3 comprises 17 residues. The germline gives CDR1 SGHTS, CDR2 YDEGEE. This CDR3 reads CASSAGTGGFWNTEAFF. CDR3 nucleotides: TGTGCCAGCAGCGCCGGGACAGGGGGTTTTTGGAACACTGAAGCTTTCTTT.

The chain recombines TRBV27 with TRBJ2-7; 7 bases align to TRBD1. The V and J ends lost 6 bases and 1 base, in that order; junction bases with no gene match: 9. CDR3 length: 15 amino acids. Germline V gene lookup returns CDR1 MNHEY and CDR2 SMNVEV (reference sequence). The CDR3 here is CASSEYRGRSYEQYF. CDR3 in DNA: TGTGCCAGCAGCGAATACAGGGGTCGGTCCTACGAGCAGTACTTC.

The rearrangement joins TRBV30 to TRBJ1-5; D gene ambiguous. This CDR3 has 14 residues. Germline V gene lookup returns CDR1 GTSNPN and CDR2 SVGIG (reference sequence). Deletions cut 1 base from V and 0 bases from J, with 7 bases between. CDR3 loop: CAWSGQISNQPQHF. CDR3 in DNA: TGTGCCTGGAGTGGGCAGATTAGCAATCAGCCCCAGCATTTT.

The chain recombines TRBV7-6 with TRBJ2-1; 14 bases align to TRBD2. This CDR3 is built from 16 residues. Per germline, CDR1 SGHVS and CDR2 FNYEAQ. The V and J ends lost 4 bases and 8 bases, in that order; junction bases with no gene match: 7. The CDR3 bases are TGTGCCAGCAGCTCGGGACTAGCGGGAGAGGAGTATGAGCAGTTCTTC. This sequence encodes CASSSGLAGEEYEQFF.

This clone was detected a few times. This chain connects TRBV4-3 to TRBJ2-7; 7 nucleotides match TRBD1. Trimming removed 1 base from V and 0 bases from J; junction bases left unmatched: 6. Germline-derived CDR1 and CDR2 are LGHNA and YSLEER. This CDR3 comprises 16 residues. The CDR3 bases are TGCGCCAGCAGCCAAGTTCCGGGACAGAGCTCCTACGAGCAGTACTTC. As protein: CASSQVPGQSSYEQYF.

V is TRBV18 and J is TRBJ2-7; TRBD1 aligns across 7 bases. The germline V gene encodes CDR1 KGHSH and CDR2 LQKENI. The CDR3 spans 13 residues. V lost 2 bases to trimming and J lost 3 bases; unmatched junction nucleotides: 1. The CDR3 sequence is CASSPGQDYEQYF. DNA for the CDR3: TGTGCCAGCTCACCAGGACAGGACTACGAGCAGTACTTC. Drawing the rest from reference TRBV18 and TRBJ2-7, the complete variable domain is NAGVMQNPRHLVRRRGQEARLRCSPMKGHSHVYWYRQLPEEGLKFMVYLQKENIIDESGMPKERFSAEFPKEGPSILRIQQVVRGDSAAYFCASSPGQDYEQYFGPGTRLTVT.

The rearrangement links TRBV7-2 to TRBJ2-3; 13 bases line up with TRBD2. Germline loops: CDR1 SGHTA, CDR2 FQGNSA. With V trimmed by 6 bases and J by 3 bases, 15 bases remained unmatched. The CDR3 has 19 amino acids. The CDR3 sequence: CASRMTSGGPIDVTDTQYF. The CDR3, as DNA: TGTGCCAGCAGGATGACTAGCGGGGGGCCTATTGACGTTACAGATACGCAGTATTTT.

The V call is TRBV6-6, the J call TRBJ2-7; perhaps TRBD1 as D (6 bases). CDR3 length: 14 residues. V gave up 6 bases and J gave up 2 bases, with 14 bases separating them. Germline loops: CDR1 MNHNY, CDR2 SVGAGI (reference sequence). The CDR3 is CASRVRDTTYEQYF. As DNA, the CDR3 is TGTGCCAGCAGAGTCCGGGACACTACCTACGAGCAGTACTTC.

This clone was picked up a small number of times. The rearrangement uses TRBV18 and TRBJ1-6; D not resolved. V shed 3 bases and J shed 7 bases, with 7 bases lying between them. The CDR3 extends over 13 amino acids. In germline, CDR1 is KGHSH, CDR2 LQKENI. The CDR3 region is CASSPEANSPLHF. CDR3 in DNA: TGTGCCAGCTCACCGGAGGCGAATTCACCCCTCCACTTT. Filled out from reference TRBV18 and TRBJ1-6, the complete variable domain reads NAGVMQNPRHLVRRRGQEARLRCSPMKGHSHVYWYRQLPEEGLKFMVYLQKENIIDESGMPKERFSAEFPKEGPSILRIQQVVRGDSAAYFCASSPEANSPLHFGNGTRLTVT.

V and J are TRBV5-1 and TRBJ2-7; the match to TRBD2 covers 8 bases. This CDR3 is 14 amino acids long. Germline CDR1 is SGHRS and CDR2 is YFSETQ. Trimming removed 5 bases from V and 2 bases from J; junction bases left unmatched: 6. The CDR3 DNA sequence: TGCGCCAGCAGGAAGCGGGAGTCAACCTACGAGCAGTACTTC. This gives the protein CASRKRESTYEQYF.

The chain recombines TRBV10-2 with TRBJ2-2; a possible D gene is TRBD1 (6 bases). There are 15 residues in the CDR3. The germline V and J ends were trimmed by 2 bases and 8 bases, with 15 bases remaining between them. The germline CDR1 and CDR2 sequences are WSHSY and SAAADI. The CDR3 sequence is CASSERTDSGGELFF. CDR3 nucleotide sequence: TGCGCCAGCAGTGAGCGGACGGACAGTGGGGGGGAGCTGTTTTTT.

V and J are TRBV7-6 and TRBJ1-5; 7 bases agree with TRBD1. The CDR3 loop spans 14 amino acids. Germline trimming cut 4 bases from V and 6 bases from J; bases unmatched to any gene: 6. CDR1 and CDR2 (germline): SGHVS, FNYEAQ. The CDR3 DNA sequence: TGTGCCAGCAGCTCAGACAGGGCCGGTCAGCCCCAGCATTTT. Translated: CASSSDRAGQPQHF.

The rearrangement joins TRBV27 to TRBJ1-1, with TRBD1 as a possible D gene (6 bases). This CDR3 is built from 14 residues. Germline CDR1 reads MNHEY; CDR2 reads SMNVEV (reference sequence). Deletions cut 6 bases from V and 4 bases from J, with 15 bases between. This chain's CDR3 is CASRTGPLSTEAFF. CDR3 bases: TGTGCCAGCAGAACAGGGCCCCTGAGCACTGAAGCTTTCTTT.

The DNA of the CDR3 is TGCGCCAGCAGCCAAACAATGCTAGAAAACACCGGGGAGCTGTTTTTT. Its translation: CASSQTMLENTGELFF. V is TRBV4-3 and J is TRBJ2-2; D is unresolved. The CDR3 has 16 residues. In germline, CDR1 is LGHNA, CDR2 YSLEER. Trimming cost V 2 bases and J 2 bases, with 12 bases left between them.

This chain links TRBV4-1 with TRBJ1-3; D perhaps matches TRBD1 (6 bases). Germline CDR1 reads MGHRA; CDR2 reads YSYEKL. V lost 0 bases to trimming and J lost 2 bases, with 8 bases between them. This CDR3 is 15 amino acids long. Here the CDR3 reads CASSQDNRAGNTIYF. The CDR3, as DNA: TGCGCCAGCAGCCAAGACAACAGGGCTGGAAACACCATATATTTT.

The chain has TRBV5-1 and TRBJ2-5, with D perhaps TRBD1 (6 bases). This CDR3 is 14 amino acids long. The V end lost 1 base, the J end lost 5 bases, and 12 bases lay between the germline ends. CDR1 and CDR2 from the germline V gene are SGHRS and YFSETQ. The CDR3 region has the DNA TGCGCCAGCAGCTTGACAGGGTTGGGGGAGACCCAGTACTTC. Encoded protein: CASSLTGLGETQYF. Full variable domain (rest looked up from reference TRBV5-1 and TRBJ2-5): KAGVTQTPRYLIKTRGQQVTLSCSPISGHRSVSWYQQTPGQGLQFLFEYFSETQRNKGNFPGRFSGRQFSNSRSEMNVSTLELGDSALYLCASSLTGLGETQYFGPGTRLLVL.

This chain uses TRBV5-6 with TRBJ2-1; a weak D match, TRBD1 (6 bases). Germline CDR1 SGHDT, CDR2 YYEEEE. The V end was cut by 4 bases, the J end by 0 bases, with 14 bases between. The CDR3 is 16 amino acids. The CDR3 sequence: CASSPVGARSYNEQFF. The CDR3 DNA follows: TGTGCCAGCAGCCCGGTGGGGGCCCGCTCCTACAATGAGCAGTTCTTC.

The chain employs TRBV7-8 and TRBJ2-1; 11 bases are shared with TRBD2. Germline-derived CDR1 and CDR2 are SGHVS and FQNEAQ. The CDR3 runs 16 residues. V trimming: 5 bases; J trimming: 7 bases; junction bases outside the gene matches: 10. The CDR3, as DNA: TGTGCCAGCAGCACACTACTAGCGGGGGCGTCGAATGAGCAGTTCTTC. Protein product: CASSTLLAGASNEQFF.

The chain combines TRBV6-5 with TRBJ2-7, with TRBD2 as a possible D gene (5 bases). Germline V CDR1 and CDR2: MNHEY, SVGAGI. The ends were cut back, 0 bases at V and 9 bases at J, with 21 bases in the middle. This CDR3 contains 16 residues. CDR3 protein: CASSYSRGSFGERQYF. The CDR3 DNA is TGTGCCAGCAGTTACTCTCGGGGTAGTTTCGGGGAGCGGCAGTACTTC.

The chain joins TRBV27 to TRBJ1-5; D call uncertain. The germline V and J ends were trimmed by 2 bases and 7 bases, with 12 bases remaining between them. Germline CDR1 MNHEY, CDR2 SMNVEV (reference sequence). This CDR3 has 14 residues. The CDR3 coding sequence is TGTGCCAGCAGTTTAAGTGTCGAACTACAGCCCCAGCATTTT. Protein product: CASSLSVELQPQHF.

This clone has just one count. This sequence joins TRBV11-2 and TRBJ2-5, with 10 bases identical to TRBD1. The DNA matches TRBJ2-7 better at its end, which makes the J call doubtful. Looked up from germline, CDR1 is SGHAT and CDR2 is FQNNGV. This CDR3 is 15 amino acids long. CDR3 sequence: CASSLGTGGSYEQYF. CDR3 DNA sequence: TGTGCCAGCAGCTTAGGGACAGGGGGTTCCTACGAGCAGTACTTC.

The sample holds one count of this clone. The genes are TRBV2 and TRBJ2-7, with TRBD1 identical over 8 bases. The CDR3 length is 14 residues. Looked up from germline, CDR1 is SNHLY and CDR2 is FYNNEI. The V segment lost 6 bases and the J segment 3 bases; nucleotides outside the gene matches: 7. The CDR3 reads CASSEQGAVYEQYF. CDR3 sequence (DNA): TGTGCCAGCAGCGAGCAGGGGGCGGTCTACGAGCAGTACTTC.

The rearrangement uses TRBV18 and TRBJ1-5; D is uncertain. The length of the CDR3 is 14 residues. The ends were cut back, 3 bases at V and 6 bases at J, with 12 bases in the middle. The germline CDR1 and CDR2 sequences are KGHSH and LQKENI. In nucleotides, the CDR3 is TGTGCCAGCTCACCTGGGAGGGTCGGTCAGCCCCAGCATTTT. This encodes CASSPGRVGQPQHF.

The genes are TRBV9 and TRBJ2-1; D unresolved. There are 15 residues in the CDR3. The germline gives CDR1 SGDLS, CDR2 YYNGEE. V was clipped by 0 bases and J by 2 bases, with 9 bases between them. CDR3 amino acids: CASSVEVAAYNEQFF. The DNA for the CDR3 is TGTGCCAGCAGCGTAGAGGTAGCCGCCTACAATGAGCAGTTCTTC. Full variable domain (outside the CDR3, taken from reference TRBV9 and TRBJ2-1): DSGVTQTPKHLITATGQRVTLRCSPRSGDLSVYWYQQSLDQGLQFLIQYYNGEERAKGNILERFSAQQFPDLHSELNLSSLELGDSALYFCASSVEVAAYNEQFFGPGTRLTVL.

V and J are TRBV27 and TRBJ1-4, with D possibly being TRBD1 (5 bases). V shed 1 base and J shed 8 bases, with 11 bases lying between them. This CDR3 contains 14 residues. CDR1 and CDR2 (germline): MNHEY, SMNVEV (reference sequence). CDR3 sequence (DNA): TGTGCCAGCAGTTTATGGGGCCCAGGAGAAAAACTGTTTTTT. Translation gives CASSLWGPGEKLFF.

V usage is TRBV5-5 and J usage is TRBJ1-5; 10 nucleotides match TRBD1. There are 17 residues in the CDR3. V was clipped by 4 bases and J by 5 bases; unmatched bases: 12. The germline gives CDR1 SGHKS, CDR2 YYEKEE (reference sequence). CDR3 in amino acids: CASSSRRQGAWDQPQHF. The DNA of the CDR3 is TGTGCCAGCAGCAGCCGACGACAGGGGGCCTGGGATCAGCCCCAGCATTTT.